This T cell receptor (beta chain) was sequenced in a study of blood T cells in healthy people across ages. Study-level points and caveats: Considered underestimates were the diversity estimates obtained from one million T cells.

About this clonotype: Its antigen remains unidentified.

Germline CDR1 is SGHVS and CDR2 is FNYEAQ. The CDR3 is 17 residues long. Losses at the gene ends were 1 base for V and 1 base for J; bases not matched to a gene: 6. The use of a sample-barcoded 5' primer and a J-beta primer mix characterized a second PCR of about 7 to 12 cycles. Each cDNA was tagged by a template-switch adaptor containing 12 random nucleotides. CDR3-containing paired-end reads numbering at least 2.5 million came from each sample. Each CDR3 protein is one row after TCRdb ran MiXCR on the 5' RACE reads. The repertoire includes over a million distinct CDR3 sequences, roughly 45% of them detected once, and under 20% sits in the top ten.

The V call is TRBV7-6, the J call TRBJ2-7; 11 nucleotides agree with TRBD2. This clonotype was obtained from a woman aged 60-75 years in good health. The specimen sequenced was blood. The CDR3 sequence: CASSLGTSGSYSYEQYF. The CDR3 coding sequence is TGTGCCAGCAGCTTAGGAACTAGCGGGAGTTATTCCTACGAGCAGTACTTC.